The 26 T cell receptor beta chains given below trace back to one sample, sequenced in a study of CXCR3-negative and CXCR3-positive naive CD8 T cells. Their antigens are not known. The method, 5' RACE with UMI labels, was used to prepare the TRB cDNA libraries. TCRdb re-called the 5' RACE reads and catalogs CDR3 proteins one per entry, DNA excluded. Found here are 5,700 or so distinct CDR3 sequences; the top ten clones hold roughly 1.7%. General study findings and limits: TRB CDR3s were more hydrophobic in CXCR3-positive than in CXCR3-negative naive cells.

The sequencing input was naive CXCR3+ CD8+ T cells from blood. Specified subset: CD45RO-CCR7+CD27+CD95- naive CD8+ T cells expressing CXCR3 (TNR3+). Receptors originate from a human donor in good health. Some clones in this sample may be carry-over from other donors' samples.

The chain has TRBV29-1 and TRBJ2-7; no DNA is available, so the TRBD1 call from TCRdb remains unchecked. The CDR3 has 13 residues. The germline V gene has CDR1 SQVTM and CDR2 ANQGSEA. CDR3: CSVGYKGAGEQYF.

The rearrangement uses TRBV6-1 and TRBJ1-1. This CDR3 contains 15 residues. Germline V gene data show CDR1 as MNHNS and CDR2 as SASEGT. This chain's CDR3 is CASSDTVAGNTEAFF.

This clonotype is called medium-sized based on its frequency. CDR3 loop: CSARDRTPGTEAFF. The chain couples TRBV20-1 to TRBJ1-1; the D call of TRBD1 rests on TCRdb alone, since no DNA is present to check it. CDR1 is DFQATT, CDR2 SNEGSKA, per germline (reference sequence). The CDR3 is 14 residues long.

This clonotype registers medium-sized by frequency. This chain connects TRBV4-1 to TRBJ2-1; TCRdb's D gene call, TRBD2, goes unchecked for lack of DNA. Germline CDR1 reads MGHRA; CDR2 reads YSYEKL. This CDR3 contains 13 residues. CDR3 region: CASSPSLAAEQFF.

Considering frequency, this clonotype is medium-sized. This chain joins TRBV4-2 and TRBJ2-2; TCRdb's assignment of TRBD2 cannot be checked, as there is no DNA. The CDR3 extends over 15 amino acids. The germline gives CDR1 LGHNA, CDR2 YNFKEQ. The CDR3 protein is CASSQGDSVAGELFF.

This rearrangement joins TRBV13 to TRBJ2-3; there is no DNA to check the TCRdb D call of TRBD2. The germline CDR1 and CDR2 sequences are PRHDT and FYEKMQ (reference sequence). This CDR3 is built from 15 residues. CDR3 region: CASSLAGGKTDTQYF.

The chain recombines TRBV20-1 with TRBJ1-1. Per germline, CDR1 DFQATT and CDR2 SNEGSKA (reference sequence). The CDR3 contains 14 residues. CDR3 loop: CSARERYMNTEAFF.

The CDR3 loop is CASSLVSGHSTYNEQFF. This sequence joins TRBV7-2 and TRBJ2-1; without DNA, the TCRdb call of TRBD2 cannot be checked. The germline gives CDR1 SGHTA, CDR2 FQGNSA. This CDR3 is 17 amino acids long.

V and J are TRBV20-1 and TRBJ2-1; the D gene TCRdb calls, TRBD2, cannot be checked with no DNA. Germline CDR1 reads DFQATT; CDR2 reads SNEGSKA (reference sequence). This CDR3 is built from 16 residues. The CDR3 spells CSARDLLAGGYNEQFF.

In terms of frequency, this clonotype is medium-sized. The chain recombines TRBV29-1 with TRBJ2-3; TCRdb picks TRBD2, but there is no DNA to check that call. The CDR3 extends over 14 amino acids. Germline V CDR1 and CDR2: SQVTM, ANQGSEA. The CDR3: CSVRTSFSTDTQYF.

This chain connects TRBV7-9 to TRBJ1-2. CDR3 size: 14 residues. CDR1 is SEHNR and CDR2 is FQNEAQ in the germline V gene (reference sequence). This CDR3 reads CASSSMTRSYGYTF. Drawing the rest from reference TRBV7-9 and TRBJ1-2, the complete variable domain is DTGVSQNPRHKITKRGQNVTFRCDPISEHNRLYWYRQTLGQGPEFLTYFQNEAQLEKSRLLSDRFSAERPKGSFSTLEIQRTEQGDSAMYLCASSSMTRSYGYTFGSGTRLTVV.

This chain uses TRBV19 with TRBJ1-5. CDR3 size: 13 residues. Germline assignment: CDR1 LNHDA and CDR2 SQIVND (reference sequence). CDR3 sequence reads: CASSPRIDQPQHF.

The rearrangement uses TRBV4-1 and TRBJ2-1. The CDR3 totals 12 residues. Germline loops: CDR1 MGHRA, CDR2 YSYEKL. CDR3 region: CASSQAYNEQFF.

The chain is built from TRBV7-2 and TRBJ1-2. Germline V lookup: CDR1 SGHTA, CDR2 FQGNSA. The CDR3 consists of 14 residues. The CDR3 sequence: CASSSASEGHGYTF. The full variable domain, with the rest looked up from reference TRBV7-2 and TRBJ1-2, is GAGVSQSPSNKVTEKGKDVELRCDPISGHTALYWYRQSLGQGLEFLIYFQGNSAPDKSGLPSDRFSAERTGGSVSTLTIQRTQQEDSAVYLCASSSASEGHGYTFGSGTRLTVV.

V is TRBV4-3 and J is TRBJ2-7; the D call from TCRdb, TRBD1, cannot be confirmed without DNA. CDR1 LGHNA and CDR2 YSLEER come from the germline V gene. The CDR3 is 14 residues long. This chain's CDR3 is CASSFGGSSYEQYF.

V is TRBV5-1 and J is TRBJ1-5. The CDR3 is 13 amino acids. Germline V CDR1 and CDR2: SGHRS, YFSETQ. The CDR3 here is CASSWETNQPQHF.

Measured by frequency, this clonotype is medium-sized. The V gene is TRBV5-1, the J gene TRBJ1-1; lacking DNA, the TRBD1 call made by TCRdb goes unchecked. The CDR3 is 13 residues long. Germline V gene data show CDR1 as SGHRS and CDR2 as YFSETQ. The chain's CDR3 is CASSLGPGAGAFF.

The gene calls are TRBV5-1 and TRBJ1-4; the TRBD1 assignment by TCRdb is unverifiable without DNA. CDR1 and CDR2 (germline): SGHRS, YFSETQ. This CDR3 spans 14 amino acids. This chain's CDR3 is CASRGQGVDEKLFF.

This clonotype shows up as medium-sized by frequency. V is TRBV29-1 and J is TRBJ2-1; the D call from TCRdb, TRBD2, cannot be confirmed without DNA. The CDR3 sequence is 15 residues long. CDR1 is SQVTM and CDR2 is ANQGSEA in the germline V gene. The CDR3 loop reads CSVGGTSTSYNEQFF.

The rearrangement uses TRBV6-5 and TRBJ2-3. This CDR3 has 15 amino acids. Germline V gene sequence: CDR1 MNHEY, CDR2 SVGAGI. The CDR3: CASSYYLGETDTQYF.

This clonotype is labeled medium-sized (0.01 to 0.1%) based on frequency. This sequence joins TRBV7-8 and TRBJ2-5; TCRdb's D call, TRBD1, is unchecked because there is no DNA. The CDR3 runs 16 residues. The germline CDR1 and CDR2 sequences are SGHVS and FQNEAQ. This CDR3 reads CASSLAVGQGSETQYF.

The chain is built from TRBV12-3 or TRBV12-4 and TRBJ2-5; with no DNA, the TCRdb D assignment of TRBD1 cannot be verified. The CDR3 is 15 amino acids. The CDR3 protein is CASSAGTSYQETQYF.

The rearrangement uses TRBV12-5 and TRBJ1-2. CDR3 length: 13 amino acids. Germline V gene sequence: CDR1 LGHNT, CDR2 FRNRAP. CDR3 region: CASGLVTGDGYTF.

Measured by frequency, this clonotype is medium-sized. The CDR3 region is CASMLNGGNEQFF. The chain employs TRBV10-2 and TRBJ2-1. CDR1 is WSHSY and CDR2 is SAAADI in the germline V gene. This CDR3 comprises 13 residues.

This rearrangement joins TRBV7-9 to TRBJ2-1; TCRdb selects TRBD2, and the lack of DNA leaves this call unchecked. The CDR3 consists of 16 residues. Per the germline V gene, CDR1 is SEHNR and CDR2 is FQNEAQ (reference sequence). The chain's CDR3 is CASSPTSGINYNEQFF.

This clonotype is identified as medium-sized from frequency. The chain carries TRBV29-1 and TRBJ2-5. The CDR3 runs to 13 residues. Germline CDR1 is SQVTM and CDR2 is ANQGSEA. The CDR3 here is CSVAGFNQETQYF.